The clone carrying this T cell receptor beta chain has more than one count but fewer than ten. This sample is part of a study of cytomegalovirus exposure and HLA in healthy donors. On the study more broadly: Out of about 190 million T cells, an earlier analysis found over 100 million unique TCR beta sequences in total.

The study ran its PCR with 60 Vbeta and 13 Jbeta primers. Some clones are missing from TCRdb's copy, which holds only in-frame ones; the method was immunoSEQ multiplex PCR. The sample consists of roughly 100,000 clones, more than 75% of them appearing once. Looked up from germline, CDR1 is SGHAT and CDR2 is FQNNGV. Trimming took 0 bases from V and 1 from J, leaving 7 bases between them. The CDR3 totals 15 residues. The sequence was obtained from a woman between 50 and 59 years old in good health and CMV-seropositive. The sample taken for sequencing was PBMCs. This rearrangement joins TRBV11-2 to TRBJ1-5; D is possibly TRBD1 (6 bases). The DNA of the CDR3 is TGTGCCAGCAGCTTAGACAGGGGAAGCAATCAGCCCCAGCATTTT. It yields the protein CASSLDRGSNQPQHF.